This passage covers 3 T cell receptor beta chains from one sample sequenced in a study of T cells in Graves' hyperthyroidism and ophthalmopathy. Using RNA transcripts as the source, TCR beta CDR3 regions were amplified. When the TCR CDR3 underwent first-round RT-PCR, the HTBI primer set was used. TCRdb re-analysed the multiplex PCR reads in MiXCR, keeping a single row per CDR3 protein. Among about 420,000 distinct CDR3 sequences, about 15% were seen once, and the ten largest hold around 14%. The source material was blood. The receptors were sampled from a woman between 18 and 30 years old with Graves' hyperthyroidism.

This clonotype was seen at least ten times. The J gene is TRBJ2-7, the V gene TRBV7-6, with TRBD1 as a possible D gene (6 bases). Deletions cut 1 base from V and 6 bases from J, with 13 bases between. This CDR3 comprises 14 residues. In germline, CDR1 is SGHVS, CDR2 FNYEAQ. The CDR3 DNA reads as TGTGCCAGCAGCTTAGAGGGTGGGGGCGTCGAGCAGTACTTC. Translation gives CASSLEGGGVEQYF.

The rearrangement joins TRBV20-1 to TRBJ2-5, with 8 positions matching TRBD1. This CDR3 spans 11 amino acids. V trimming: 6 bases; J trimming: 7 bases; junction bases outside the gene matches: 4. In germline, CDR1 is DFQATT, CDR2 SNEGSKA (reference sequence). CDR3 bases: TGCAGTGCCAGGACAGGGAGGACCCAGTACTTC. This codes for CSARTGRTQYF.

In this sample, this clonotype turned up a few times. This chain joins TRBV9 and TRBJ1-3; 7 bases match TRBD1. The length of the CDR3 is 16 residues. Trimming removed 0 bases from V and 0 bases from J; junction bases left unmatched: 3. Germline V lookup: CDR1 SGDLS, CDR2 YYNGEE. CDR3 in DNA: TGTGCCAGCAGCGTAGAATGGGACAGCTCTGGAAACACCATATATTTT. It yields the protein CASSVEWDSSGNTIYF.